One T cell receptor beta chain is described in this entry. The antigen it recognizes is unknown. Base qualities are not provided; no much larger clone lies one nucleotide away. Libraries were constructed by the immunoSEQ multiplex PCR assay. TCRdb provides this immuneACCESS table in a form limited to in-frame rearrangements. Some clones are lacking; in checked studies, under half of them reflect an unresolved V gene, and why the rest are absent is not known. The sample contains around 100,000 clones, about 94% of them found a single time. The ten largest clones capture about 0.3% of the sample. These data are taken from a study of technical replicates of blood from a few donors (dated by TCRdb to between 2016 and 2019). The CDR3, cysteine through phenylalanine, is 15 amino acids long. The DNA shown is the 45-base CDR3, in frame from base 1. V and J are trimmed by 6 bases and 2 bases, and the gene matches miss 7 bases of the junction. In the germline V gene, CDR1 corresponds to MNHEY and CDR2 to SVGAGI.

Here the chain combines TRBV6-5 and TRBJ2-7, with TRBD1 matching 10 junction bases. The TCR was taken from a human donor in good health. The material sequenced was T cells isolated from PBMCs. The CDR3 in this case is CASRTGGGGTYEQYF. The sequence in DNA is TGTGCCAGCAGGACAGGGGGCGGGGGGACCTACGAGCAGTACTTC.